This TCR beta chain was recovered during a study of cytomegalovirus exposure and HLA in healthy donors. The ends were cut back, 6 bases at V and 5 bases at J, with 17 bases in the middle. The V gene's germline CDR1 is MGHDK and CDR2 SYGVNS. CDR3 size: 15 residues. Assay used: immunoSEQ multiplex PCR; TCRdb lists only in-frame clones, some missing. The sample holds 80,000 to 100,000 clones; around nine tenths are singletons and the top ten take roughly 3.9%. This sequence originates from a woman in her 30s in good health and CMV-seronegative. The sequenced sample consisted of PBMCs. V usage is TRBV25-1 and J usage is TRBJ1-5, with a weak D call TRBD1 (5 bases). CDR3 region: CASRAKGGDYQPQHF. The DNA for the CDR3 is TGTGCCAGCAGGGCTAAGGGAGGGGATTATCAGCCCCAGCATTTT.